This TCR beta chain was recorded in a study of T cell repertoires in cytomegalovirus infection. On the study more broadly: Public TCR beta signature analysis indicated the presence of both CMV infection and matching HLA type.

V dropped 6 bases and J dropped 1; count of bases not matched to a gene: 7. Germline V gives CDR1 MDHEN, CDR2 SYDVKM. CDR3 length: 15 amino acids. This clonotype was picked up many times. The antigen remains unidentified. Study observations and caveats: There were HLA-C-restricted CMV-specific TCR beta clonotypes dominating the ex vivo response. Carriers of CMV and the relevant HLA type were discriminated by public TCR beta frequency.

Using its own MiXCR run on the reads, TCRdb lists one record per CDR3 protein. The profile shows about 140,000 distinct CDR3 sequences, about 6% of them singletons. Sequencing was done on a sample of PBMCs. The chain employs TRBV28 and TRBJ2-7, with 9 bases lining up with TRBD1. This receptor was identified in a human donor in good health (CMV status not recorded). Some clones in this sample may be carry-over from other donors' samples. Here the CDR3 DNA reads TGTGCCAGCAGACCCGGGACAGGGTCATCCTACGAGCAGTACTTC. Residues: CASRPGTGSSYEQYF.